Each of the 20 T cell receptor beta chains below was sequenced from the same sample in a study of T cells after yellow fever vaccination. TCRdb re-called the 5' RACE reads through MiXCR, storing one row per CDR3 protein. The data contain approximately 550,000 distinct CDR3 sequences, 15% to 20% of them singletons. This material consisted of PBMCs, taken 15 days after the yellow fever booster vaccination. All receptors come from a man aged 25 to 40 who received the YFV17D yellow fever vaccine.

This chain uses TRBV6-5 with TRBJ2-2; D might be TRBD2 (5 bases). Germline values: CDR1 MNHEY, CDR2 SVGAGI. This CDR3 region has 14 residues. V lost 2 bases, J lost 4 bases, and 8 bases lay in between. The CDR3 protein is CASSYRGSTGELFF. CDR3 DNA sequence: TGTGCCAGCAGTTACCGGGGTTCCACCGGGGAGCTGTTTTTT.

This CDR3 is CASSYSPGGTERETQYF. The CDR3 region has the DNA TGTGCCAGCAGTTACTCCCCCGGCGGGACAGAACGGGAGACCCAGTACTTC. The chain is built from TRBV6-5 and TRBJ2-5, with D perhaps TRBD1 (7 bases). CDR3 length equals 17 residues. Germline CDR1 and CDR2: MNHEY and SVGAGI. V was clipped by 0 bases and J by 5 bases, with 19 bases between them.

This clonotype was picked up a small number of times. This chain links TRBV20-1 with TRBJ2-1; 8 nucleotides align to TRBD2. Per the germline V gene, CDR1 is DFQATT and CDR2 is SNEGSKA (reference sequence). The junction had 4 bases not matched to a gene; V was cut back by 5 bases and J by 7 bases. The CDR3 has 12 amino acids. CDR3: CSARREVNEQFF. CDR3 DNA: TGCAGTGCTCGGCGGGAGGTGAATGAGCAGTTCTTC.

This clonotype turned up a few times. This sequence joins TRBV7-2 and TRBJ2-3, with D perhaps TRBD1 (5 bases). There are 14 residues in the CDR3. The germline V gene has CDR1 SGHTA and CDR2 FQGNSA. V was cut by 7 bases and J by 2 bases, with 13 bases left in between. CDR3 residues: CASTFRGPTDTQYF. The CDR3 DNA reads TGTGCCAGCACCTTTAGGGGCCCCACAGATACGCAGTATTTT.

The chain uses TRBV4-3 and TRBJ2-6; D not resolved. In germline, CDR1 is LGHNA, CDR2 YSLEER. The V and J ends lost 5 bases and 2 bases respectively, with 7 bases between them. CDR3 size: 14 residues. Here the CDR3 reads CASSTEPGANVLTF. DNA of the CDR3: TGCGCCAGCAGCACTGAACCTGGGGCCAACGTCCTGACTTTC.

The chain joins TRBV5-1 to TRBJ2-3; the D is unclear. Germline V gene lookup returns CDR1 SGHRS and CDR2 YFSETQ. This CDR3 comprises 15 residues. Trimming stripped 2 bases from V and 0 bases from J, with 10 bases between. CDR3 in DNA: TGCGCCAGCAGCTTATCCTCAACTAGCACAGATACGCAGTATTTT. The encoded protein is CASSLSSTSTDTQYF.

The CDR3 DNA follows: TGCGCCAGCAGACCCGGGACACTTAACACCGGGGAGCTGTTTTTT. This gives the protein CASRPGTLNTGELFF. The V call is TRBV5-1, the J call TRBJ2-2; TRBD1 might be the D (6 bases). Germline V gene sequence: CDR1 SGHRS, CDR2 YFSETQ. V was pared by 5 bases and J by 2 bases, with 13 bases between. This CDR3 region has 15 residues.

This clonotype was detected only a few times. The chain couples TRBV7-2 to TRBJ2-4, with D unclear. Trimming shortened V by 1 base and J by 6 bases, and 13 bases separated the two germline ends. The CDR3 is 15 amino acids. Germline V gene sequence: CDR1 SGHTA, CDR2 FQGNSA. The CDR3 DNA reads as TGTGCCAGCAGCTTAGATTTGGTCTATACAAACATTCAGTACTTC. Amino acid sequence: CASSLDLVYTNIQYF.

A note on this clonotype: At one end the junction does not follow the germline gene, possibly because of a read error. This chain links TRBV29-1 with TRBJ2-7, with a tentative D call TRBD2 (6 bases). CDR1 is SQVTM and CDR2 is ANQGSEA in the germline V gene. The CDR3 has 13 amino acids. This chain's CDR3 is CSVESRDSYGQYF. As DNA, the CDR3 is TGCAGCGTTGAGTCCCGGGACTCCTACGGGCAGTACTTC.

This clonotype was counted at least ten times. This rearrangement joins TRBV29-1 to TRBJ2-4; D is unclear. Germline CDR1 SQVTM, CDR2 ANQGSEA. Trimming removed 4 bases from V and 3 bases from J, with 13 bases in between. The CDR3 has 14 residues. CDR3 region: CSVVRAMGKNIQYF. CDR3 sequence (DNA): TGCAGCGTTGTCCGGGCGATGGGCAAAAACATTCAGTACTTC.

V is TRBV15 and J is TRBJ2-4; 8 positions agree with TRBD2. The CDR3 is made up of 15 amino acids. After removal of 0 bases from V and 7 bases from J, the junction contained 5 bases not matched to a gene. Germline V gives CDR1 LNHNV, CDR2 YYDKDF (reference sequence). The DNA of the CDR3 is TGTGCCACCAGCAGAGATCCGGCGGGAGGTAACATTCAGTACTTC. This encodes CATSRDPAGGNIQYF.

This clonotype was observed a few times. This rearrangement joins TRBV21-1 to TRBJ2-7; the table calls TRBD2, which could not be checked here. TRBV21-1 is an annotated pseudogene. CDR3 length equals 10 residues. CDR3 coding DNA: TGTGCCAGCAGCCAGGCAAGAGGGAACTTC. It translates to CASSQARGNF.

The chain is built from TRBV4-2 and TRBJ2-7; D is possibly TRBD1 (6 bases). In germline, CDR1 is LGHNA, CDR2 YNFKEQ. V lost 3 bases to trimming and J lost 2 bases, with 11 bases between them. The CDR3 consists of 14 residues. DNA of the CDR3: TGTGCCAGCAGCCACGAGGGACAAACCTACGAGCAGTACTTC. Protein sequence: CASSHEGQTYEQYF.

The CDR3 bases are TGTGCCAGCAGCCAAGGGGACAGAGATACGCAGTATTTT. Encoded protein: CASSQGDRDTQYF. The gene calls are TRBV4-2 and TRBJ2-3, with 7 nucleotides matching TRBD1. With 1 base clipped from V and 5 bases from J, the junction kept 0 bases outside the gene matches. The germline gives CDR1 LGHNA, CDR2 YNFKEQ. The CDR3 is made up of 13 amino acids.

V usage is TRBV20-1 and J usage is TRBJ2-7; D may be TRBD1 or TRBD2 (5 bases each). The CDR3 contains 15 residues. CDR1 and CDR2 (germline): DFQATT, SNEGSKA (reference sequence). The germline V and J ends were trimmed by 3 bases and 2 bases, with 17 bases remaining between them. The DNA for the CDR3 is TGCAGTGCTAGTACTTGGACACTAGTACCCTACGAGCAGTACTTC. Translation gives CSASTWTLVPYEQYF.

This clonotype was found once. This chain uses TRBV18 with TRBJ2-7; 8 positions match TRBD2. Germline CDR1 is KGHSH and CDR2 is LQKENI. The CDR3 consists of 16 residues. V trimming: 6 bases; J trimming: 0 bases; junction bases outside the gene matches: 10. CDR3 sequence: CASSPNSGGSSYEQYF. The CDR3 region has the DNA TGTGCCAGCTCCCCCAACAGCGGGGGAAGCTCCTACGAGCAGTACTTC.

The V and J genes are TRBV6-5 and TRBJ2-1; weak D call: TRBD2 (6 bases). Trimming shortened V by 2 bases and J by 9 bases, and 17 bases separated the two germline ends. The CDR3 runs 15 residues. Per germline, CDR1 MNHEY and CDR2 SVGAGI. The CDR3 bases are TGTGCCAGCAGTTACGCCGACAGACTAGTCGGTGAGCAGTTCTTC. Its protein product is CASSYADRLVGEQFF.

The chain carries TRBV19 and TRBJ2-7; TRBD2 aligns across 8 bases. CDR3 size: 13 residues. Germline values: CDR1 LNHDA, CDR2 SQIVND (reference sequence). V lost 5 bases, J lost 3 bases, and 3 bases stayed unmatched. This chain's CDR3 is CASSPAGVYEQYF. Here the CDR3 DNA reads TGTGCCAGTAGTCCAGCGGGAGTCTACGAGCAGTACTTC. The full variable domain, completed using reference TRBV19 and TRBJ2-7, is DGGITQSPKYLFRKEGQNVTLSCEQNLNHDAMYWYRQDPGQGLRLIYYSQIVNDFQKGDIAEGYSVSREKKESFPLTVTSAQKNPTAFYLCASSPAGVYEQYFGPGTRLTVT.

The chain carries TRBV2 and TRBJ1-4; D gene ambiguous. The CDR3 sequence is 13 residues long. In germline, CDR1 is SNHLY, CDR2 FYNNEI. V lost 6 bases, J lost 7 bases, and 12 bases lay in between. DNA of the CDR3: TGTGCCAGCAGCCTCATCTTGGCTGAAAAACTGTTTTTT. This translates into CASSLILAEKLFF.

V and J are TRBV5-4 and TRBJ2-1, with a possible D match to TRBD1 (6 bases). The V gene's germline CDR1 is SGHNT and CDR2 YYREEE (reference sequence). V was cut by 0 bases and J by 5 bases, with 12 bases left in between. The CDR3 sequence is 15 residues long. CDR3 coding DNA: TGTGCCAGCAGCTTGGCCTGGGGGCCGGACAATGAGCAGTTCTTC. Translated, it gives CASSLAWGPDNEQFF.